The following is a T cell receptor (beta chain) sequence with its context. In the authors' methods: Nucleated cell number was recorded as an estimate derived from reference gene primer amplification. TCRdb's copy holds only in-frame clones and misses some; the assay was immunoSEQ multiplex PCR. The V and J calls and clone size were taken over from that table, and D and trimming were inferred from the DNA. The profile covers 260,000 or so clones, with approximately 84% appearing a single time and roughly 16% taken by the ten largest. Participants' own reports of clinical history determined their cohort assignment. This sample was taken from a study of blood T cell repertoires in COVID-19. Study background: Samples representing acute and convalescent COVID-19 were sourced from the United States, Italy and Spain.

Germline values: CDR1 SQVTM, CDR2 ANQGSEA. J gave up 2 bases and V 0 bases, and 7 bases lay outside the gene matches. This CDR3 comprises 16 residues. This rearrangement joins TRBV29-1 to TRBJ2-3; 8 bases agree with TRBD1. Sequenced sample: PBMCs or T cells enriched from blood (not recorded which). This TCR was recovered from a man aged 18 to 29 who had recovered from COVID-19. CDR3 coding DNA: TGCAGCGTTGAAGATAGATACAGGGGGTCCACAGATACGCAGTATTTT. It specifies CSVEDRYRGSTDTQYF.